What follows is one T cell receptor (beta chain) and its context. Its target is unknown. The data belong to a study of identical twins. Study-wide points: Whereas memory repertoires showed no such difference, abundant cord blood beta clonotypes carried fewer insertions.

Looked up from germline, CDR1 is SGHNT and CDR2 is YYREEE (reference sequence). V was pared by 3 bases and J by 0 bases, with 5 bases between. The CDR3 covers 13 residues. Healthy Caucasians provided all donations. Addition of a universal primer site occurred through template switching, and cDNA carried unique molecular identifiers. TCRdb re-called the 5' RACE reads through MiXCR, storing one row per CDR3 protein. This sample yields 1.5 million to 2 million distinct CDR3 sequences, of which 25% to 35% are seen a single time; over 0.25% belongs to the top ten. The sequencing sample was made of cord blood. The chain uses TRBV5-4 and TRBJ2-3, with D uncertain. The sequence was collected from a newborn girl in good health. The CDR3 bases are TGTGCCAGCAGCTACAAAAGCACAGATACGCAGTATTTT. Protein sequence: CASSYKSTDTQYF. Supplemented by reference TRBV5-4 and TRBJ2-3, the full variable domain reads ETGVTQSPTHLIKTRGQQVTLRCSSQSGHNTVSWYQQALGQGPQFIFQYYREEENGRGNFPPRFSGLQFPNYSSELNVNALELDDSALYLCASSYKSTDTQYFGPGTRLTVL.